The T cell receptor (beta chain) under discussion was sequenced for a study of blood T cells in healthy people across ages. This clonotype was detected ten times or more. Sample-barcoded 5' priming and a J-beta primer mix drove a second PCR of 7 to 11 cycles. TCRdb fed the 5' RACE reads into MiXCR, producing one record per CDR3 protein. The sample holds roughly 650,000 distinct CDR3 sequences, about 34% seen once. Healthy individuals of Caucasian origin from Russia, aged about 6 to 100, served as donors. This CDR3 contains 14 residues. CDR1 is SQVTM and CDR2 is ANQGSEA in the germline V gene. Trimming removed 2 bases at V and 3 bases at J, with 13 bases between.

This chain connects TRBV29-1 to TRBJ1-2; D not certain. This sequence was found in a woman over 75 in good health. What was sequenced was blood. Here the CDR3 reads CSVESRGYDYGYTF. In DNA, the CDR3 is TGCAGCGTTGAATCCCGAGGGTACGACTATGGCTACACCTTC.